This passage covers 20 T cell receptor beta chains from one sample sequenced in a study of Graves' ophthalmopathy and Graves' hyperthyroidism. The authors amplified TCR beta CDR3 regions from RNA transcripts. First-round RT-PCR relied on HTBI primers, and a second-round multiplex PCR came next. TCRdb itself ran the multiplex PCR reads through MiXCR, one entry per CDR3 protein. The profile shows hundreds of thousands of distinct CDR3 sequences, about two fifths of them singletons. The sample was peripheral blood. The receptors were gathered from an adult man with Graves' ophthalmopathy.

This clonotype was found a few times. The V call is TRBV5-1, the J call TRBJ2-7, with TRBD2 matching 8 bases. Per germline, CDR1 SGHRS and CDR2 YFSETQ. CDR3 size: 17 residues. The junction had 21 bases not matched to a gene; V was cut back by 4 bases and J by 9 bases. DNA for the CDR3: TGCGCCAGCAGCCTCTACTATCAGCGGGAGATGGGTTTGGGGCAGTACTTC. Its translation: CASSLYYQREMGLGQYF.

This chain links TRBV9 with TRBJ2-2; TRBD2 might be the D (6 bases). Germline loops: CDR1 SGDLS, CDR2 YYNGEE. This CDR3 has 15 residues. Deletions cut 3 bases from V and 0 bases from J, with 9 bases between. CDR3 loop: CASSAGTPNTGELFF. For the CDR3, the DNA is TGTGCCAGCAGCGCCGGGACTCCGAACACCGGGGAGCTGTTTTTT.

The chain has TRBV5-8 and TRBJ1-2, with no clear D. There are 17 residues in the CDR3. Between the trimmed V and J ends, which lost 4 bases and 1 base, there was a span of 20 bases. Germline CDR1 and CDR2: SGHTS and YDEGEE. The CDR3 loop is CASSIGPETAYNYGYTF. CDR3 bases: TGTGCCAGCAGCATAGGTCCCGAGACGGCATATAACTATGGCTACACCTTC. The entire variable domain, with the rest obtained from reference TRBV5-8 and TRBJ1-2, is as follows: EAGVTQSPTHLIKTRGQQATLRCSPISGHTSVYWYQQALGLGLQFLLWYDEGEERNRGNFPPRFSGRQFPNYSSELNVNALELEDSALYLCASSIGPETAYNYGYTFGSGTRLTVV.

This clonotype was counted ten times or more. The chain couples TRBV25-1 to TRBJ2-7, with D tentatively TRBD1 or TRBD2 (5 bases each). The germline gives CDR1 MGHDK, CDR2 SYGVNS. The CDR3 loop spans 15 amino acids. Trimming took off 3 bases at V and 0 bases at J, with 12 bases between the two ends. CDR3 protein: CASSDKEGSSYEQYF. Written as DNA, the CDR3 is TGTGCCAGCAGTGACAAAGAGGGGAGCTCCTACGAGCAGTACTTC.

Remarks on this clonotype: This sequence may be a read error, since a much larger clone differs from it by one base. The V gene is TRBV29-1, the J gene TRBJ2-5; D is perhaps TRBD1 or TRBD2 (5 bases each). Germline V gene data show CDR1 as SQVTM and CDR2 as ANQGSEA. The CDR3 is 12 residues long. V lost 6 bases and J 7 bases, leaving 15 bases between the germline ends. The CDR3: CSVGTGTPTQYF. The CDR3 DNA reads as TGCAGCGTGGGGACGGGGACCCCGACCCAGTACTTC. The entire variable domain, with the rest obtained from reference TRBV29-1 and TRBJ2-5, is as follows: SAVISQKPSRDICQRGTSLTIQCQVDSQVTMMFWYRQQPGQSLTLIATANQGSEATYESGFVIDKFPISRPNLTFSTLTVSNMSPEDSSIYLCSVGTGTPTQYFGPGTRLLVL.

This clonotype was detected once. The conserved phenylalanine or tryptophan normally closing the CDR3 is absent here, so this likely arose from a read error. The DNA is omitted, as the CDR3 cannot be located on it reliably, and the CDR3 follows TCRdb's listing. V gene TRBV24-1 combines with J gene TRBJ2-5; the table assigns TRBD1, which was not confirmed against the DNA. The CDR3 has 9 amino acids, counting both end residues. Germline V CDR1 and CDR2: KGHDR, SFDVKD. The CDR3 here is CATSDLRWT.

The chain uses TRBV7-9 and TRBJ2-7; TRBD1 might be the D (5 bases). The CDR3 has 12 residues. V lost 2 bases to trimming and J lost 8 bases, with 10 bases between them. The germline V gene encodes CDR1 SEHNR and CDR2 FQNEAQ (reference sequence). The DNA of the CDR3 is TGTGCCAGCAGCTTACAGGGCAGAAAGCAGTACTTC. Residues: CASSLQGRKQYF.

In this sample, this clonotype turned up many times. The chain has TRBV19 and TRBJ1-1; no firm D call. The CDR3 covers 13 residues. CDR1 LNHDA and CDR2 SQIVND come from the germline V gene (reference sequence). The V end was cut by 2 bases, the J end by 7 bases, with 11 bases between. DNA of the CDR3: TGTGCCAGTAGTATATGGGTCGGGATTGAAGCTTTCTTT. This encodes CASSIWVGIEAFF.

This clonotype appeared a single time. The V gene is TRBV10-3, the J gene TRBJ1-5, with D perhaps TRBD1 (5 bases). V was trimmed by 10 bases and J by 1 base, leaving 8 bases between them. CDR1 ENHRY and CDR2 SYGVKD come from the germline V gene. CDR3 length equals 12 residues. CDR3 in amino acids: CATGHSNQPQHF. CDR3 in DNA: TGTGCCACTGGACACAGCAATCAGCCCCAGCATTTT.

The table lists this clonotype with many counts. J is TRBJ1-2 and V is TRBV5-1, with D unclear. The germline V gene has CDR1 SGHRS and CDR2 YFSETQ. This CDR3 comprises 13 residues. V gave up 4 bases and J gave up 10 bases, with 17 bases separating them. The CDR3 region is CASSGRFPQNYTF. DNA of the CDR3: TGCGCCAGCAGCGGCCGGTTCCCCCAGAACTACACCTTC. Drawing the rest from reference TRBV5-1 and TRBJ1-2, the complete variable domain is KAGVTQTPRYLIKTRGQQVTLSCSPISGHRSVSWYQQTPGQGLQFLFEYFSETQRNKGNFPGRFSGRQFSNSRSEMNVSTLELGDSALYLCASSGRFPQNYTFGSGTRLTVV.

CDR3 bases: TGCAGCGTAGCCCCCCGGGACAGGGTCGGTGAGACCCAGTACTTC. Amino acid sequence: CSVAPRDRVGETQYF. The chain uses TRBV29-1 and TRBJ2-5; the match to TRBD1 covers 9 bases. The germline CDR1 and CDR2 sequences are SQVTM and ANQGSEA. CDR3 length: 15 amino acids. Unmatched junction bases numbered 13, after V lost 6 bases and J lost 5 bases.

On this clonotype: This is likely a read error, given that the CDR3 carries no conserved phenylalanine or tryptophan at its end. This chain links TRBV7-3 with TRBJ1-2, with 8 bases that match TRBD1. The CDR3 is 15 amino acids. The V gene's germline CDR1 is SGHTA and CDR2 FQGTGA. CDR3 residues: CASSPRTGRNYGYTL. CDR3 coding DNA: TGCGCCAGCAGCCCCCGGACAGGGCGGAACTATGGCTACACCCTC.

The rearrangement joins TRBV5-1 to TRBJ1-5; 7 bases line up with TRBD1. The CDR3 sequence is 15 residues long. Germline V gives CDR1 SGHRS, CDR2 YFSETQ. V gave up 3 bases and J gave up 7 bases; unmatched junction bases: 10. Written as DNA, the CDR3 is TGCGCCAGCAGCTGGGACAGCGGCTACGAGCAGCCCCAGCATTTT. Its translation: CASSWDSGYEQPQHF.

This clonotype was observed many times. The V and J genes are TRBV6-5 and TRBJ2-7; possible D gene TRBD1, 6 bases. CDR1 is MNHEY, CDR2 SVGAGI, per germline. The V gene lost 5 bases and the J gene lost 1 base, with 12 bases spanning the gap. This CDR3 has 14 residues. CDR3 region: CASSTNTGSYEQYF. The CDR3 bases are TGTGCCAGCAGTACTAATACAGGGTCCTACGAGCAGTACTTC.

This clonotype was recorded many times. The CDR3 nucleotides are TGTGCCAGCAGTTTATCGAGCAGGGAGAACACTGAAGCTTTCTTT. It translates to CASSLSSRENTEAFF. V and J are TRBV12-3 or TRBV12-4 and TRBJ1-1, with a tentative D call TRBD1 (5 bases). This CDR3 is built from 15 residues. Trimming removed 2 bases from V and 1 base from J, with 11 bases in between.

In this sample, this clonotype turned up many times. V gene TRBV7-2 combines with J gene TRBJ1-2, with 9 bases lining up with TRBD1. The trim removed 6 bases at V and 6 bases at J, leaving 5 bases unmatched. CDR3 length: 13 residues. CDR1 and CDR2 (germline): SGHTA, FQGNSA. The CDR3 region has the DNA TGTGCCAGCAGGGGACAGGGAGGGAATGGCTACACCTTC. Translating gives CASRGQGGNGYTF.

CDR3 amino acids: CASISLGDRSNTGELFF. The CDR3 DNA is TGTGCCAGTATCTCGCTCGGGGACAGATCGAACACCGGGGAGCTGTTTTTT. The genes are TRBV19 and TRBJ2-2, with 7 nucleotides matching TRBD1. Germline loops: CDR1 LNHDA, CDR2 SQIVND (reference sequence). The CDR3 runs to 17 residues. The V and J ends lost 7 bases and 0 bases, in that order; junction bases with no gene match: 11.

This clonotype appeared many times. The chain links TRBV5-1 to TRBJ2-7; D might be TRBD2 (5 bases). Between the trimmed V and J ends, which lost 3 bases and 6 bases, there was a span of 13 bases. Germline V gene lookup returns CDR1 SGHRS and CDR2 YFSETQ. The length of the CDR3 is 13 residues. The CDR3 loop is CASSSAVEGEQYF. The CDR3 region has the DNA TGCGCCAGCAGCTCCGCCGTAGAGGGCGAGCAGTACTTC.

The sample holds many counts of this clonotype. V is TRBV7-9 and J is TRBJ1-1; the D is unclear. The germline gives CDR1 SEHNR, CDR2 FQNEAQ (reference sequence). The CDR3 runs to 12 residues. Trimming pared 6 bases from V and 7 bases from J, leaving 12 bases between. CDR3 amino acids: CASRERVGEAFF. The CDR3 nucleotides are TGTGCCAGCAGGGAGAGAGTTGGTGAAGCTTTCTTT. The whole variable domain, remainder taken from reference TRBV7-9 and TRBJ1-1, is DTGVSQNPRHKITKRGQNVTFRCDPISEHNRLYWYRQTLGQGPEFLTYFQNEAQLEKSRLLSDRFSAERPKGSFSTLEIQRTEQGDSAMYLCASRERVGEAFFGQGTRLTVV.

This clonotype was detected ten times or more. The chain employs TRBV7-9 and TRBJ1-5; D remains ambiguous. Germline lookup yields CDR1 SEHNR and CDR2 FQNEAQ (reference sequence). The CDR3 length is 12 residues. The V and J ends lost 1 base and 8 bases respectively, with 6 bases between them. The CDR3 loop is CASSLGREPQHF. In nucleotides, the CDR3 is TGTGCCAGCAGCTTAGGTCGTGAGCCCCAGCATTTT.